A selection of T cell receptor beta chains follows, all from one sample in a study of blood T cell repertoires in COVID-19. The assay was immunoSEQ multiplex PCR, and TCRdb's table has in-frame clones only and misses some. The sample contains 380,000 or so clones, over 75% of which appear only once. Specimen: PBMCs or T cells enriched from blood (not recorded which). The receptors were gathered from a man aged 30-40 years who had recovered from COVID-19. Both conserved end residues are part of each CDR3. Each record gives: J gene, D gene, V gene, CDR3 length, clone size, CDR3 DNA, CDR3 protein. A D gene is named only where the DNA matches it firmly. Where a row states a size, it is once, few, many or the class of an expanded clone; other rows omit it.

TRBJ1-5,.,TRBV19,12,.,TGTGCCAGTAACAGGGCGGCGCAGCCCCAGCATTTT,CASNRAAQPQHF
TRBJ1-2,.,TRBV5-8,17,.,TGTGCCAGCAGCTTGAGACCGGTTTCGGGGGTGGACTATGGCTACACCTTC,CASSLRPVSGVDYGYTF
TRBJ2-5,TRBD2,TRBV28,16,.,TGTGCCAGCAGTTTGACTAGCGGGGGAACCGGAGAGACCCAGTACTTC,CASSLTSGGTGETQYF
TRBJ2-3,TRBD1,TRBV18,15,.,TGTGCCAGCTCACCACCCGGGACAGGGACAAATACGCAGTATTTT,CASSPPGTGTNTQYF
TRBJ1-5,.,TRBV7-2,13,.,TGTGCCAGCAGTAAACAGGGTCTTCAGCCCCAGCATTTT,CASSKQGLQPQHF
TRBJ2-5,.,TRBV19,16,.,TGTGCCAGTAGTATCTTCGGAGAGTCTAAACAAGAGACCCAGTACTTC,CASSIFGESKQETQYF
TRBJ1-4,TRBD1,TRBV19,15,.,TGTGCCAGTAGTATCCCCGGGACAGTTAATGAAAAACTGTTTTTT,CASSIPGTVNEKLFF
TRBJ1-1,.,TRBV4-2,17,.,TGTGCCAGCAGCCAAGATCCCCCAGCGGGAGGGGACACTGAAGCTTTCTTT,CASSQDPPAGGDTEAFF
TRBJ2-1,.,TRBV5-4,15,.,TGTGCCAGCAGCGGAGGGGGGGCCTCTGTATATGAGCAGTTCTTC,CASSGGGASVYEQFF
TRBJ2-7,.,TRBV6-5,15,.,TGTGCCAGCAGGTATTTTGTCTCCGGGGTCCGCGAGCAGTACTTC,CASRYFVSGVREQYF
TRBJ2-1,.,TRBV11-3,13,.,TGTGCCAGCAGCTTCGAGTTTACCGATGAGCAGTTCTTC,CASSFEFTDEQFF
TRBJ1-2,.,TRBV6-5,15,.,TGTGCCAGCAGGACCCGACAGGACGTGGGGTCAGGCTACACCTTC,CASRTRQDVGSGYTF
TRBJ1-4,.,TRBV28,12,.,TGTGCCAGCAGTATTCGGTTAGAAAAACTGTTTTTT,CASSIRLEKLFF
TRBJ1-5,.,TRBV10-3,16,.,TGTGCCATCAGTGAGGACCGGGAGGGAAGCAATCAGCCCCAGCATTTT,CAISEDREGSNQPQHF
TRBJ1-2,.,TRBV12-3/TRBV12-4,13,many,TGTGCCAGCAGTTTGGCAGCTAACTATGGCTACACCTTC,CASSLAANYGYTF
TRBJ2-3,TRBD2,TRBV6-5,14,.,TGTGCCAGCAGGAGCGGGGGGGCCGCAGATACGCAGTATTTT,CASRSGGAADTQYF
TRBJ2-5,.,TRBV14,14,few,TGTGCCAGCAGCCAAGGATGGTCAGAAGAGACCCAGTACTTC,CASSQGWSEETQYF
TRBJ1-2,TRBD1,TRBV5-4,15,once,TGTGCCAGCAGCTTGGCAGGACAGGGGATCTATGGCTACACCTTC,CASSLAGQGIYGYTF
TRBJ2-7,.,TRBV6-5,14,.,TGTGCCAGCAGGCGGGCCATTACTACCTACGAGCAGTACTTC,CASRRAITTYEQYF
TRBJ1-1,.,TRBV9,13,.,TGTGCCAGCCGAGGGGGAGTGGGGACTGAAGCTTTCTTT,CASRGGVGTEAFF
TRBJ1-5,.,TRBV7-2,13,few,TGTGCCAGCAGCCGTCTGTCGGAGGAGCCCCAGCATTTT,CASSRLSEEPQHF
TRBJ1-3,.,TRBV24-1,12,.,TGTGCCACCCTGCGGGGTAGAAACACCATATATTTT,CATLRGRNTIYF
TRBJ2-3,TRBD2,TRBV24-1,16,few,TGTGCCACCAGTGATTCCAGCGGGGGGTCCACAGATACGCAGTATTTT,CATSDSSGGSTDTQYF
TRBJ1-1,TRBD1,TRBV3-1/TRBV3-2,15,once,TGTGCCAGCAGCCAAGGTCGGGGACAGGCTACTGAAGCTTTCTTT,CASSQGRGQATEAFF
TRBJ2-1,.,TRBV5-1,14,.,TGCGCCAGCAGCTACGGACTACCACACAATGAGCAGTTCTTC,CASSYGLPHNEQFF
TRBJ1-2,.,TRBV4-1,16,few,TGCGCCAGCAGCCAAGTGTCAGGGGCGCAGATCTATGGCTACACCTTC,CASSQVSGAQIYGYTF
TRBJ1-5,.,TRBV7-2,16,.,TGTGCCAGCAGCTTAGTTTCAGGGAACTCCAATCAGCCCCAGCATTTT,CASSLVSGNSNQPQHF
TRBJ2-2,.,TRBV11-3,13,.,TGTGCCAGCAGCGGAGGGTATCCCGGGGAGCTGTTTTTT,CASSGGYPGELFF
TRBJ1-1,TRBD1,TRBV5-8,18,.,TGTGCCAGCAGCTTGGCGGGGGGGGACAGATTCCTGAACACTGAAGCTTTCTTT,CASSLAGGDRFLNTEAFF
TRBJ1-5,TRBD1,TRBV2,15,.,TGTGCCAGCAGTGATTTCAGGGGACAGAATCAGCCCCAGCATTTT,CASSDFRGQNQPQHF
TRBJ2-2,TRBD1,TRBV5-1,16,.,TGCGCCAGCAGCTTGGCCCCAGGGGGTGGTACCGGGGAGCTGTTTTTT,CASSLAPGGGTGELFF
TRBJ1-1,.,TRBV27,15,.,TGTGCCAGCAGTTTATCGGCGGGGGCGAACACTGAAGCTTTCTTT,CASSLSAGANTEAFF
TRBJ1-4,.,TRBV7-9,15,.,TGTGCCAGCAGCTCAACCGAGAAACTTAATGAAAAACTGTTTTTT,CASSSTEKLNEKLFF
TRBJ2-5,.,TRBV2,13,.,TGTGCCAGCAGTCCAGCGGGCGGGGAGACCCAGTACTTC,CASSPAGGETQYF
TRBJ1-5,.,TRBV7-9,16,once,TGTGCCAGCAGCTCCCTTACACAGGGAGGCAATCAGCCCCAGCATTTT,CASSSLTQGGNQPQHF
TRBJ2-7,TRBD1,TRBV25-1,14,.,TGTGCCAGCAGTGATTTCGACAGGGCCTACGAGCAGTACTTC,CASSDFDRAYEQYF
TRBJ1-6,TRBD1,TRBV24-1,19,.,TGTGCCAACCTCCGGGACAGGGGGGGATCCAGCTCCTATAATTCACCCCTCCACTTT,CANLRDRGGSSSYNSPLHF
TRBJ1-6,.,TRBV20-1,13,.,TGCAGTGCTAGTCAGGGTTGGGATTCACCCCTCCACTTT,CSASQGWDSPLHF
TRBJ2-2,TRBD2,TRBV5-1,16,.,TGCGCCAGCAGCTGGACTAGCGGGGAGTGGACCGGGGAGCTGTTTTTT,CASSWTSGEWTGELFF
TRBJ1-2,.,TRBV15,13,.,TGTGCCACCAGCAGTCCCATGGGGGCTGGCTACACCTTC,CATSSPMGAGYTF
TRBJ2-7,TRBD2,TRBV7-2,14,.,TGTGCCAGCAGCGCTGGACTAGCAGCCTACGAGCAGTACTTC,CASSAGLAAYEQYF
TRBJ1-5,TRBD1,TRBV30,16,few,TGTGCCTGGAGTGAAGGGACAGGGGGCCCGAATCAGCCCCAGCATTTT,CAWSEGTGGPNQPQHF
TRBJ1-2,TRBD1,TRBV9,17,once,TGTGCCAGCAGCGAGAAGGGACAGGGCCACCTCTTGGCTGGCTACACCTTC,CASSEKGQGHLLAGYTF